The 22 T cell receptor beta chains given below trace back to one sample, sequenced in a study of blood T cell repertoires in COVID-19. The assay was immunoSEQ multiplex PCR, and TCRdb's table has in-frame clones only and misses some. This table holds fewer than 180,000 clones, around 90% found once. The specimen sequenced was peripheral blood. These receptors all come from a woman aged 55-75 years with active or convalescent COVID-19.

For this clone: Within the sample, other DNA sequences also encode this same CDR3. The J gene is TRBJ1-2, the V gene TRBV30; TRBD1 aligns across 11 bases. The CDR3 extends over 14 amino acids. After removal of 4 bases from V and 5 bases from J, the junction contained 6 bases not matched to a gene. CDR1 and CDR2 from the germline V gene are GTSNPN and SVGIG (reference sequence). As DNA, the CDR3 is TGTGCCTGGAACCCGGGACAGGGGGGTTATGGCTACACCTTC. Its translation is CAWNPGQGGYGYTF.

The V and J genes are TRBV29-1 and TRBJ1-2, with a possible D match to TRBD1 (6 bases). The CDR3 has 15 residues. Per the germline V gene, CDR1 is SQVTM and CDR2 is ANQGSEA. V lost 0 bases to trimming and J lost 6 bases, with 17 bases between them. The CDR3 is CSVEDFKTGVNGYTF. In DNA form, the CDR3 reads TGCAGCGTTGAAGATTTCAAGACAGGAGTAAATGGCTACACCTTC.

The chain has TRBV6-5 and TRBJ1-1, with a tentative D call TRBD1 (6 bases). The V gene lost 0 bases and the J gene lost 7 bases, with 12 bases spanning the gap. CDR3 length: 14 residues. The germline CDR1 and CDR2 sequences are MNHEY and SVGAGI. CDR3 region: CASSYSGGHDEAFF. In DNA form, the CDR3 reads TGTGCCAGCAGTTACTCTGGGGGCCATGATGAAGCTTTCTTT.

This chain joins TRBV11-3 and TRBJ2-5; 7 nucleotides match TRBD1. CDR1 and CDR2 from the germline V gene are SGHNT and YENEEA. The CDR3 loop spans 15 amino acids. J was trimmed by 1 base and V by 5 bases; bases with no gene match: 7. The CDR3, as DNA: TGTGCCAGCAGCCCTGGGTCAGGGGGCCAAGAGACCCAGTACTTC. It translates to CASSPGSGGQETQYF.

CDR3 loop: CASSLVRRPLYGYTF. The CDR3 DNA follows: TGTGCCAGCAGCTTAGTTCGCAGGCCCCTCTATGGCTACACCTTC. The rearrangement joins TRBV7-2 to TRBJ1-2, with D uncertain. V was clipped by 1 base and J by 4 bases, with 13 bases between them. Germline V gives CDR1 SGHTA, CDR2 FQGNSA. This CDR3 has 15 amino acids.

The CDR3 DNA reads as TGTGCCAGCAGCCGGGAATCCCCGGCCGGGGAGCTGTTTTTT. It is translated as CASSRESPAGELFF. The genes are TRBV2 and TRBJ2-2; possible D gene TRBD2, 5 bases. This CDR3 contains 14 residues. V lost 6 bases and J lost 6, with 14 bases in between. The germline CDR1 and CDR2 sequences are SNHLY and FYNNEI.

The rearrangement links TRBV6-1 to TRBJ2-5, with 8 nucleotides matching TRBD2. CDR1 is MNHNS, CDR2 SASEGT, per germline. CDR3 length equals 14 residues. V trimming: 1 base; J trimming: 7 bases; junction bases outside the gene matches: 5. The CDR3 here is CASSEVGGGRTQYF. The CDR3 bases are TGTGCCAGCAGTGAAGTCGGGGGGGGAAGGACCCAGTACTTC.

This sequence joins TRBV4-3 and TRBJ1-1; D is undetermined. Trimming cost V 4 bases and J 2 bases, with 14 bases left between them. CDR3 length: 15 residues. Germline CDR1 and CDR2: LGHNA and YSLEER. CDR3 DNA sequence: TGCGCCAGCAGCCGATACACAGAAGTTAACACTGAAGCTTTCTTT. Its protein is CASSRYTEVNTEAFF.

J is TRBJ1-6 and V is TRBV4-3; D gene ambiguous. This CDR3 contains 17 residues. V was trimmed by 3 bases and J by 6 bases, leaving 18 bases between them. Looked up from germline, CDR1 is LGHNA and CDR2 is YSLEER. CDR3 loop: CASSQDLPSGSNSPLHF. DNA of the CDR3: TGCGCCAGCAGCCAGGACCTCCCGTCGGGGTCTAATTCACCCCTCCACTTT.

This chain joins TRBV29-1 and TRBJ2-3; 9 nucleotides agree with TRBD2. CDR1 and CDR2 from the germline V gene are SQVTM and ANQGSEA. The CDR3 extends over 14 amino acids. The V segment lost 3 bases and the J segment 5 bases; nucleotides outside the gene matches: 6. CDR3 coding DNA: TGCAGCGTTGAGGGCGGGGGGGTTGAAGATACGCAGTATTTT. This codes for CSVEGGGVEDTQYF.

The V and J genes are TRBV21-1 and TRBJ2-1; the table calls TRBD1, which could not be checked here. TRBV21-1 is given as a pseudogene. The CDR3 totals 15 residues. The CDR3 loop is CASNVMGQVYNEQFF. CDR3 bases: TGTGCCAGCAACGTTATGGGACAGGTATACAATGAGCAGTTCTTC.

The V and J genes are TRBV2 and TRBJ1-5; 7 positions agree with TRBD1. The trim removed 8 bases at V and 5 bases at J, leaving 6 bases unmatched. The CDR3 is 13 residues long. Per the germline V gene, CDR1 is SNHLY and CDR2 is FYNNEI. For the CDR3, the DNA is TGTGCCAGCGGGGAACAGGGGCATCAGCCCCAGCATTTT. Residues: CASGEQGHQPQHF.

The V and J genes are TRBV5-1 and TRBJ1-2; TRBD1 might be the D (5 bases). Germline lookup yields CDR1 SGHRS and CDR2 YFSETQ. V was pared by 0 bases and J by 5 bases, with 11 bases between. The CDR3 has 14 amino acids. The CDR3: CASSLDGQGYGYTF. The CDR3 nucleotides read TGCGCCAGCAGCTTGGACGGCCAGGGATATGGCTACACCTTC.

The genes are TRBV7-3 and TRBJ2-7; D not resolved. Germline values: CDR1 SGHTA, CDR2 FQGTGA. There are 14 residues in the CDR3. The V and J ends lost 2 bases and 2 bases respectively, with 10 bases between them. CDR3 sequence (DNA): TGTGCCAGCAGCTTAGGTCTCGGTGCCTACGAGCAGTACTTC. Translation: CASSLGLGAYEQYF.

The V and J genes are TRBV20-1 and TRBJ1-2; D ambiguous. With 3 bases removed from V and 2 bases from J, the gap between germline ends came to 10 bases. The CDR3 is made up of 13 amino acids. CDR1 and CDR2 (germline): DFQATT, SNEGSKA (reference sequence). The CDR3 sequence is CSASLLWNYGYTF. In DNA, the CDR3 is TGCAGTGCTAGTCTATTGTGGAACTATGGCTACACCTTC.

This chain uses TRBV11-2 with TRBJ2-5; TRBD2 agrees at 13 bases. Germline values: CDR1 SGHAT, CDR2 FQNNGV. V gave up 5 bases and J gave up 5 bases; unmatched junction bases: 11. CDR3 length: 17 amino acids. CDR3 residues: CASSPNRLAGGRETQYF. The CDR3 bases are TGTGCCAGCAGCCCTAATCGACTAGCGGGGGGCAGGGAGACCCAGTACTTC.

This sequence joins TRBV3-1 (or the pseudogene TRBV3-2) and TRBJ1-1; TRBD1 might be the D (6 bases). This CDR3 comprises 14 residues. The V end was cut by 5 bases, the J end by 1 base, with 11 bases between. The germline gives CDR1 LGHDT, CDR2 YNNKEL (reference sequence). CDR3 coding DNA: TGTGCCAGCAGCAAACGGACAGAGAACACTGAAGCTTTCTTT. Its translation: CASSKRTENTEAFF.

The chain uses TRBV7-2 and TRBJ1-2; tentative D call: TRBD1 (5 bases). The germline gives CDR1 SGHTA, CDR2 FQGNSA. V gave up 4 bases and J gave up 4 bases, with 10 bases separating them. This CDR3 has 13 residues. This chain's CDR3 is CASSSGLSYGYTF. The DNA for the CDR3 is TGTGCCAGCAGCTCGGGACTCAGCTATGGCTACACCTTC. Full variable domain (outside the CDR3, taken from reference TRBV7-2 and TRBJ1-2): GAGVSQSPSNKVTEKGKDVELRCDPISGHTALYWYRQSLGQGLEFLIYFQGNSAPDKSGLPSDRFSAERTGGSVSTLTIQRTQQEDSAVYLCASSSGLSYGYTFGSGTRLTVV.

In its sample, this clone was seen a few times. The chain has TRBV4-3 and TRBJ2-1; a weak D match, TRBD2 (7 bases). V was cut by 0 bases and J by 9 bases, with 24 bases left in between. The CDR3 runs to 18 residues. Per germline, CDR1 LGHNA and CDR2 YSLEER. CDR3 sequence: CASSQDYRIRGALFEQFF. The CDR3 nucleotides are TGCGCCAGCAGCCAAGATTATAGGATACGGGGGGCCTTATTTGAGCAGTTCTTC.

This clone occurred a few times. V is TRBV7-8 and J is TRBJ1-1; D is unclear. This CDR3 is 12 amino acids long. Trimming shortened V by 2 bases and J by 3 bases, and 4 bases separated the two germline ends. Germline lookup yields CDR1 SGHVS and CDR2 FQNEAQ. The CDR3: CASSLQYTEAFF. CDR3 nucleotide sequence: TGTGCCAGCAGCTTACAATACACTGAAGCTTTCTTT.

This clone has a single count. The genes are TRBV7-2 and TRBJ2-3; a possible D gene is TRBD2 (6 bases). The V gene lost 3 bases and the J gene lost 4 bases, with 11 bases spanning the gap. The CDR3 contains 14 residues. CDR1 and CDR2 (germline): SGHTA, FQGNSA. CDR3 DNA sequence: TGTGCCAGCAGCTTGTCTAGCGTTCCAGATACGCAGTATTTT. This translates into CASSLSSVPDTQYF.

The genes are TRBV7-9 and TRBJ1-1; D perhaps matches TRBD1 (6 bases). The CDR3 contains 11 residues. CDR1 and CDR2 from the germline V gene are SEHNR and FQNEAQ (reference sequence). The ends were cut back, 11 bases at V and 5 bases at J, with 12 bases in the middle. CDR3 DNA: TGTGCCGAAGACGGACAGACTGAAGCTTTCTTT. It is translated as CAEDGQTEAFF.